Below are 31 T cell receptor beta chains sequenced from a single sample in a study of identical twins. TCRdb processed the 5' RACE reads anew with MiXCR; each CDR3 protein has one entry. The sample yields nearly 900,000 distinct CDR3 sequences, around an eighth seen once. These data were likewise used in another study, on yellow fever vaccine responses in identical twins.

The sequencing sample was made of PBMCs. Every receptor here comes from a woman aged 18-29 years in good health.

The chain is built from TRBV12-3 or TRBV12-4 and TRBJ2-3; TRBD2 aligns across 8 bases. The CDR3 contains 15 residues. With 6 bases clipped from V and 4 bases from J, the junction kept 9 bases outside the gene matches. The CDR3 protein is CASSQLSGGPDTQYF. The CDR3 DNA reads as TGTGCCAGCAGCCAACTTTCGGGGGGGCCAGATACGCAGTATTTT.

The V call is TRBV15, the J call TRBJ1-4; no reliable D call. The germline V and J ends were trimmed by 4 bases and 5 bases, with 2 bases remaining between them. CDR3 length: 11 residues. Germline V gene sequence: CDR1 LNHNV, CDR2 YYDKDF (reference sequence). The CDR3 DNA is TGTGCCACCAGCAAAAATGAAAAACTGTTTTTT. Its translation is CATSKNEKLFF. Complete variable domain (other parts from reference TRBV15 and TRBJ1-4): DAMVIQNPRYQVTQFGKPVTLSCSQTLNHNVMYWYQQKSSQAPKLLFHYYDKDFNNEADTPDNFQSRRPNTSFCFLDIRSPGLGDTAMYLCATSKNEKLFFGSGTQLSVL.

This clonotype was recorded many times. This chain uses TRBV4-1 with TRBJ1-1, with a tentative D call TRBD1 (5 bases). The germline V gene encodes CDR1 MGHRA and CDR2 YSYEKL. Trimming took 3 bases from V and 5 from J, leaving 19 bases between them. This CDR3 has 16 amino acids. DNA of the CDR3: TGCGCCAGCAGCCAGATGGGGGTGCAAGGCGGGACTGAAGCTTTCTTT. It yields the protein CASSQMGVQGGTEAFF.

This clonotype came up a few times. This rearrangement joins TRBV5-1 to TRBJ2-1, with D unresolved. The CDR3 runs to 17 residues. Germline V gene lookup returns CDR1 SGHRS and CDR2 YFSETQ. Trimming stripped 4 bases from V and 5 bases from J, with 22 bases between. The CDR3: CASSQQWFGEMNNEQFF. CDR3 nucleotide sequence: TGCGCCAGCAGCCAACAATGGTTTGGAGAAATGAACAATGAGCAGTTCTTC.

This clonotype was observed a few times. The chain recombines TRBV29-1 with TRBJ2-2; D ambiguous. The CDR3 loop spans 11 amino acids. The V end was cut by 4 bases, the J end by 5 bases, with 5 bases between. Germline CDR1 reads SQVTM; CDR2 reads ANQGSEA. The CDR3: CSVARTGELFF. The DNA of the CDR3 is TGCAGCGTTGCCAGAACCGGGGAGCTGTTTTTT.

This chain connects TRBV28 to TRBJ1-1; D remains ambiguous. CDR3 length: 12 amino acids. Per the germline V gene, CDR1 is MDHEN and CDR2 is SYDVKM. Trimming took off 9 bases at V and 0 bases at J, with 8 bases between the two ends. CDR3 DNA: TGTGCCAGTACTATAGTGAACACTGAAGCTTTCTTT. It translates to CASTIVNTEAFF.

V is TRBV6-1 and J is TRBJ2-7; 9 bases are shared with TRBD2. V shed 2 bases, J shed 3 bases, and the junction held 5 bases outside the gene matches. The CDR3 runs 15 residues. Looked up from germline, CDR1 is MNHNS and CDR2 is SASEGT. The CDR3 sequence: CASSEMASGDYEQYV. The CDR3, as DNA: TGTGCCAGCAGTGAAATGGCTAGCGGGGACTACGAGCAGTACGTC.

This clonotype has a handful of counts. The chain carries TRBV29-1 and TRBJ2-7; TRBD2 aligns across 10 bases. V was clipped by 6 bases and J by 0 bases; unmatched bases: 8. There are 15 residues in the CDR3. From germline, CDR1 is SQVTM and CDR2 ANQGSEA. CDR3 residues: CSVYIAGGYSYEQYF. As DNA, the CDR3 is TGCAGCGTCTATATAGCGGGAGGATACTCCTACGAGCAGTACTTC.

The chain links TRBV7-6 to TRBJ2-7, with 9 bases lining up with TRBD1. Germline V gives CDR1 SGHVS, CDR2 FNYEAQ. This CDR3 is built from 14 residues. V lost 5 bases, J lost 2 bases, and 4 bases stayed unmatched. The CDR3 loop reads CASSDDRGTYEQYF. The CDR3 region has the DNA TGTGCCAGCAGCGACGACAGGGGGACCTACGAGCAGTACTTC.

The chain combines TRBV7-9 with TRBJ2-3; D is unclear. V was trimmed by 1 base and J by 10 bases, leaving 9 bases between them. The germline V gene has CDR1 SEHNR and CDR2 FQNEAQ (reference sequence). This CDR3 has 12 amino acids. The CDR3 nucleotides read TGTGCCAGCAGCTTAGTCGTACCATCGCAGTATTTT. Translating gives CASSLVVPSQYF.

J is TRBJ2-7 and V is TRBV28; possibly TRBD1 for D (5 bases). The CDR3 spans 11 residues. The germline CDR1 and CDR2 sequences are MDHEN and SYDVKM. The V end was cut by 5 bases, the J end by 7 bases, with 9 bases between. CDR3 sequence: CASSRRTEQYV. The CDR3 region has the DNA TGTGCCAGCAGTCGACGGACAGAGCAGTACGTC.

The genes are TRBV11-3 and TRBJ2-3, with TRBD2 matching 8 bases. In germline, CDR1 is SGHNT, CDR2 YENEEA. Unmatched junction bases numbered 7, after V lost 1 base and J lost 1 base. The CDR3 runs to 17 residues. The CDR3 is CASSLATSGSGTDTQYF. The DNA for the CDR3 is TGTGCCAGCAGCTTAGCAACTAGCGGATCGGGCACAGATACGCAGTATTTT. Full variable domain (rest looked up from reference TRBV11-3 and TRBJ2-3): EAGVVQSPRYKIIEKKQPVAFWCNPISGHNTLYWYLQNLGQGPELLIRYENEEAVDDSQLPKDRFSAERLKGVDSTLKIQPAELGDSAVYLCASSLATSGSGTDTQYFGPGTRLTVL.

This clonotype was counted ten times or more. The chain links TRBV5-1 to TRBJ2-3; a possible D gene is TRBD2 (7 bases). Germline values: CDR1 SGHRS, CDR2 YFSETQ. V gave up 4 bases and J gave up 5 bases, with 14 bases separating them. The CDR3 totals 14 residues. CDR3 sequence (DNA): TGCGCCAGCAGCGGGGGCCGCGGGGGAGATACGCAGTATTTT. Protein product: CASSGGRGGDTQYF.

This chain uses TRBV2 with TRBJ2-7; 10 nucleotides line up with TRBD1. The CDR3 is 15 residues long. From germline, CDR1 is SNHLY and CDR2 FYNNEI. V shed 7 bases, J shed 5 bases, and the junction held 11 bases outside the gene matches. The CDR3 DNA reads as TGTGCCAGCACCTTGAGGTGGGGACAGGGGAACGAGCAGTACTTC. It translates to CASTLRWGQGNEQYF.

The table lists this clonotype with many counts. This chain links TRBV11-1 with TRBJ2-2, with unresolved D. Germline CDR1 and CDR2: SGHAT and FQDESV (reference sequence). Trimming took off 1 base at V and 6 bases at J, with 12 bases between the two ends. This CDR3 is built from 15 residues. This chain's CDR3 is CASSLGFPLAGELFF. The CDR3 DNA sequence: TGTGCCAGCAGCTTAGGGTTCCCCTTGGCCGGGGAGCTGTTTTTT.

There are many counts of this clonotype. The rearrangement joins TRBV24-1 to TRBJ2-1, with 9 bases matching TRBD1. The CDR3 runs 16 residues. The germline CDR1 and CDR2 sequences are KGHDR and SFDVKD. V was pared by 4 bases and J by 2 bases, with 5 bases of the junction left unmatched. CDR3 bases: TGTGCCACCAGTGACTCCGGACAGGGGACCTACAATGAGCAGTTCTTC. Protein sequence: CATSDSGQGTYNEQFF.

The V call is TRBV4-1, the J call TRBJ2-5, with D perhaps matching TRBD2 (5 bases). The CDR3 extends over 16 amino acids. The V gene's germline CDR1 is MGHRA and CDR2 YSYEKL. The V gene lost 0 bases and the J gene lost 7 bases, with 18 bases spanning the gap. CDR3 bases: TGCGCCAGCAGCCAAGATTTCGGACTCGTGTCAGGGACCCAGTACTTC. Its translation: CASSQDFGLVSGTQYF.

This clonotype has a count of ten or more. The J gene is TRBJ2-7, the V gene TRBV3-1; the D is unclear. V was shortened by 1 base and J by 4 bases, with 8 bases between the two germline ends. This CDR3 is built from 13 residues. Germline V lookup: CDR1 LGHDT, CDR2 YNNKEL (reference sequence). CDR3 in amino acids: CASSQGSGYEQYF. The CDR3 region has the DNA TGTGCCAGCAGCCAAGGATCTGGGTACGAGCAGTACTTC.

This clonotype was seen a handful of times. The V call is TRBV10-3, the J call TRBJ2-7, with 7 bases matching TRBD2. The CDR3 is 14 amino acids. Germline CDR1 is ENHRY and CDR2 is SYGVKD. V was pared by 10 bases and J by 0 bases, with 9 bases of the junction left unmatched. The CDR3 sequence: CATGGGGSSYEQYF. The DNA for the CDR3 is TGTGCCACCGGTGGGGGAGGGAGCTCCTACGAGCAGTACTTC.

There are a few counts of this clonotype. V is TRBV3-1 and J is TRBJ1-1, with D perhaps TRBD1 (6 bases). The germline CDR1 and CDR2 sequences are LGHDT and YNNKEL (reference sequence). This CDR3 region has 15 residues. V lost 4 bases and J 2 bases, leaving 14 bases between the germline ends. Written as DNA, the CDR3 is TGTGCCAGCAGCCCACGACAGGCTACTAACACTGAAGCTTTCTTT. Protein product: CASSPRQATNTEAFF.

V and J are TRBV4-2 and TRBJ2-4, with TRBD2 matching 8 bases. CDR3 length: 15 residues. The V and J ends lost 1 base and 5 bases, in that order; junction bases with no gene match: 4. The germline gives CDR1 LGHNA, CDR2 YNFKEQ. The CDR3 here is CASSQVNGRENIQYF. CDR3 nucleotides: TGTGCCAGCAGCCAAGTAAACGGGAGGGAAAACATTCAGTACTTC.

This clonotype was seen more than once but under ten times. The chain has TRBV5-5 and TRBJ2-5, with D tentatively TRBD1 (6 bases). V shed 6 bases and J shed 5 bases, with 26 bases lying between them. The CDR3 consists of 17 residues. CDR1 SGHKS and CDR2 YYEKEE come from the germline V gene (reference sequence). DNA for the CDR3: TGTGCCAGCATCCACCTCCCTTTGGACAGCCCGTCGGAGACCCAGTACTTC. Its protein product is CASIHLPLDSPSETQYF.

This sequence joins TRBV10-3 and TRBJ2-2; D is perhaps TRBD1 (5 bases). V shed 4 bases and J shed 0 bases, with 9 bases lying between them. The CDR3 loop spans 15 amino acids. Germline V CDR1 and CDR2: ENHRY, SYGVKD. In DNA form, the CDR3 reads TGTGCCATCAGTGTGGGGCACGCGAACACCGGGGAGCTGTTTTTT. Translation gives CAISVGHANTGELFF.

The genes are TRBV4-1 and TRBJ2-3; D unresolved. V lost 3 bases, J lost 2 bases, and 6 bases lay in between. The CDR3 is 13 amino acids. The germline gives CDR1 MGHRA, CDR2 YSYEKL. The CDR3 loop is CASSQPNTDTQYF. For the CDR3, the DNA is TGCGCCAGCAGCCAGCCGAACACAGATACGCAGTATTTT.

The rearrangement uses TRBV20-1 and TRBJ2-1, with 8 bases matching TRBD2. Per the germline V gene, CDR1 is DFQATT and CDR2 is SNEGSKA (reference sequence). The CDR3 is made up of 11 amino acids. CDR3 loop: CSIGGAGEQFF. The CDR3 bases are TGCAGCATCGGGGGGGCAGGTGAGCAGTTCTTC.

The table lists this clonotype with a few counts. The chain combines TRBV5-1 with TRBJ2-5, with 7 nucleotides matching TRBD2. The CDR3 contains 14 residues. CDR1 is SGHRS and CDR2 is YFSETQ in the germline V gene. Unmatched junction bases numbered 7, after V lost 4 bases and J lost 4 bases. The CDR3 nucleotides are TGCGCCAGCAGCCAAGGACTAGTGGGAGAGACCCAGTACTTC. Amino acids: CASSQGLVGETQYF.

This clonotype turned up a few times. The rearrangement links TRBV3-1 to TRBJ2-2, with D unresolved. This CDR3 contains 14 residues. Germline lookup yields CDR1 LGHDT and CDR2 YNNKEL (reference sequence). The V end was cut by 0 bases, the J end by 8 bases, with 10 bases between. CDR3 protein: CASSQDLVLGELFF. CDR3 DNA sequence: TGTGCCAGCAGCCAAGATTTGGTGTTGGGGGAGCTGTTTTTT.

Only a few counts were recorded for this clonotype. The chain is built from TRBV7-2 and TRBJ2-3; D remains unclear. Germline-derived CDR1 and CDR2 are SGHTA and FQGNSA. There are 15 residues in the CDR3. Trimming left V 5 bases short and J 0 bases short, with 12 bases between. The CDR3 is CASSPGDTSTDTQYF. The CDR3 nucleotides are TGTGCCAGCAGCCCCGGAGACACTAGCACAGATACGCAGTATTTT.

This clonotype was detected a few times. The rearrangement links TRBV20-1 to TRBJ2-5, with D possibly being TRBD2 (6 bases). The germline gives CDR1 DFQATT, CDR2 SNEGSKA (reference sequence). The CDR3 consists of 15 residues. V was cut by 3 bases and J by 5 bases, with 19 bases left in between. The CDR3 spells CSASGAGSGRETQYF. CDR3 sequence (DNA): TGCAGTGCTAGCGGAGCGGGTAGCGGCAGGGAGACCCAGTACTTC.

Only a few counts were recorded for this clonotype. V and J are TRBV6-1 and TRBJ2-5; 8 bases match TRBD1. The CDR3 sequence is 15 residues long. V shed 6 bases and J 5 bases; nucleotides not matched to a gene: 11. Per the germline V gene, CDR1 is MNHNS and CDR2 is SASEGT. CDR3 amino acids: CASSSLDRVGETQYF. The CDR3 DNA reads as TGTGCCAGCAGCTCCCTGGACAGGGTGGGCGAGACCCAGTACTTC.

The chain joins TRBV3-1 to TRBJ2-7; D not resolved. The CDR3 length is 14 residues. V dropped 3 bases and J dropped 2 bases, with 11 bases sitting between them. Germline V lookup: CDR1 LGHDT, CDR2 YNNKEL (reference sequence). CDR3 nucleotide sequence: TGTGCCAGCAGCCACACCGACACCCCCTACGAGCAGTACTTC. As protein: CASSHTDTPYEQYF.